This TCR beta chain was recovered during a study of blood T cell repertoires in COVID-19. For the study at large: From T cells, B-cell-depleted T cells, or PBMCs came the material, which was cDNA or gDNA.

Profiled with immunoSEQ multiplex PCR; TCRdb holds only in-frame clones, not every one. The sample includes approximately 300,000 clones, around 90% of them seen just once. The CDR3 sequence is 13 residues long. V shed 7 bases and J 4 bases; nucleotides not matched to a gene: 6. Participants' own reports of clinical history determined their cohort assignment. Cohort 3 donors counted as recovered after two negative PCRs, clearance, or resolved symptoms. Sample: PBMCs or T cells enriched from blood (not recorded which). The gene calls are TRBV12-3 or TRBV12-4 and TRBJ1-2, with TRBD1 matching over 7 bases. The sequence came from a woman aged 25 to 39 who had recovered from COVID-19. The CDR3 loop is CASTPRTGYGYTF. The CDR3 DNA sequence: TGTGCCAGCACCCCGCGGACAGGCTATGGCTACACCTTC.